The following is a T cell receptor (beta chain) sequence with its context. The antigen this receptor binds is unknown. Base qualities were left out, and no much larger clone turns up one base away. These data originate in a study of shared clonotypes between healthy human individuals (dated by TCRdb to the early 2020s). Concerning the study at large: The cohort comprised a couple of women and a few men aged 18 to 49 years. Different laboratories and diverse techniques were used to prepare libraries and sequence TCR repertoires, to increase sequencing depth and limit assay-specific biases. To estimate repertoire size and how much clonotype sharing occurs between individuals, the study deeply sequenced the blood TCR repertoires of five healthy adults. Each donor's leukapheresis produced roughly between roughly 0.94 and 9.5 billion PBMCs. For each donor, CD4 naive and CD4 memory were each given three plates, CD8 naive was given two plates, and CD8 memory was given one plate.

The paper as a whole reports these results and caveats: Even with the large sequencing depth, rarefaction of the sorted-subset datasets indicated that sequencing was incomplete. Compared with non-shared clonotypes, clonotypes shared by all four sorted-subset donors had higher generation probabilities. Only blood was sampled, and tissue TCR repertoires likely differ from those in blood. Naive subsets generally had larger estimated clonotype richness than memory subsets. Across several donors, approximately 4.9% of naive CD4, roughly 3.3% of naive CD8, 2.3% of memory CD4, and approximately 0.4% of memory CD8 clonotypes were shared. Pairwise subsampling led to the expectation that sequencing depth would affect the degree of clonotype sharing among donors. The genetic and exposure-history diversity represented was limited by the small number of donors.

The donors were healthy, HIV-negative adults with no recently reported acute infections or vaccinations. Every donor was a Caucasian adult living in Nashville, Tennessee, USA. Magnetic negative selection was used to enrich CD4+ T cells, after which naive cells were positively selected on CD45RA and the negative fraction became the memory subset. Blood was collected by leukapheresis, and PBMCs were isolated by Ficoll-Histopaque density gradient centrifugation and then cryopreserved in liquid nitrogen vapor phase. Analytical flow cytometry was used to check the purity and quantity of every magnetically sorted T cell population. Genomic DNA was isolated from each sorted fraction and quantified by UV absorbance on a Nanodrop 2000c. From the cysteine through the phenylalanine, the CDR3 covers 12 amino acids. Kept here is only the CDR3 DNA, which spans 36 bases and is read in frame from base 1. V and J are truncated by 2 bases and 8 bases respectively, leaving an intervening sequence of 10 bases. The germline V gene yields SGHRS for CDR1 and YFSETQ for CDR2.

Using the deep immunoSEQ assay, TCR CDR3 regions were amplified from genomic DNA by multiplex PCR. Genomic DNA extracted from each cell subset was distributed evenly over all wells of several immunoSEQ 96-well plates, and each plate served as one replicate. For sorted subsets, roughly 200 ng of genomic DNA, equivalent to 30,000 or so T cell genomes, went into each replicate PCR. Purified libraries were measured with a Qubit 3.0 fluorometer, size-checked on a Bioanalyzer 2100, and measured again with the KAPA Library Quantification kit. Every immunoSEQ 96-well plate was sequenced on a separate single-read 150-cycle Illumina NextSeq 550 flow cell. The study's processing was this. The immunoSEQ output contained only junctional sequences without quality scores, so filtering could not match that applied to full-length reads. Sequences were annotated with PyIR, a Python wrapper for IgBLAST v1.9, and V/J genes and CDR3 were assigned using IMGT germline references. Any read was removed if the V/J assignment was weak (E-value above 1e-6), the CDR3 was missing, or the read contained stop codons, out-of-frame junctions, or ambiguous translated residues. A V3J clonotype was defined by an identical inferred V gene, J gene, and CDR3 amino acid sequence. Percentage overlap between repertoires was calculated by dividing the number of shared unique clonotypes by the size of the smaller repertoire. Three approaches were used to assess repertoire richness: RTK rarefaction, the Chao1 estimator, and Recon v2.1 estimates of unobserved clonotypes. For all TCRbeta clonotypes obtained by the gDNA method from a few donors, generation probabilities were computed with OLGA. In its TCRdb copy, this immuneACCESS table keeps in-frame sequences only and misses some clones. Where compared with another copy, unresolved V genes explain less than half of these, and the others have no known cause. V and J calls and clone size follow that table, whereas D and trimming were derived from the DNA. The sample contains over 1.4 million clones, around 97% of them found a single time. Roughly 1.2% of the sample lies in the top ten.

This receptor was taken from a man aged 25 to 40 in good health. The sequenced sample consisted of naive CD4+ T cells sorted from blood. The label giving this sample's cell subset or site can be read as: CD45RA+ positively selected. The rearranged segments are TRBV5-1 and TRBJ1-2; confidence is insufficient to name the D gene. The CDR3 protein sequence reads: CASSFDGEGYTF. Read as DNA, the sequence is TGCGCCAGCAGCTTCGACGGAGAGGGCTACACCTTC.